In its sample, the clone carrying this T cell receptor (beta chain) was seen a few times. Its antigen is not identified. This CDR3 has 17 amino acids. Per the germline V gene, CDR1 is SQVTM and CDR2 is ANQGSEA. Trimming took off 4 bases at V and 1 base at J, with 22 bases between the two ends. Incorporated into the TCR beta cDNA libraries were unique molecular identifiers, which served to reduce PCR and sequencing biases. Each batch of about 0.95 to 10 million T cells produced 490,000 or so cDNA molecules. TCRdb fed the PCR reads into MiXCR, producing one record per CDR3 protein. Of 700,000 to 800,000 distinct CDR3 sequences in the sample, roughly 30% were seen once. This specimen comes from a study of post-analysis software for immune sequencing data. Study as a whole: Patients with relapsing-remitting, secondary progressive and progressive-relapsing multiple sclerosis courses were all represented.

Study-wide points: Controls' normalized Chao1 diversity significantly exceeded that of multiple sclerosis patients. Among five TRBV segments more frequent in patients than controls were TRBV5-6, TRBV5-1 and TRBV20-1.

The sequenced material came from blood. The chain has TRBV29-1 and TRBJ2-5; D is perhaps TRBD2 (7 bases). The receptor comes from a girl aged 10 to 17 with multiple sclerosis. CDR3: CSVGKGGGARFQETQYF. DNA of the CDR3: TGCAGCGTTGGGAAGGGCGGGGGCGCCCGATTCCAAGAGACCCAGTACTTC. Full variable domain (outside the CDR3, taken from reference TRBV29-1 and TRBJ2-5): SAVISQKPSRDICQRGTSLTIQCQVDSQVTMMFWYRQQPGQSLTLIATANQGSEATYESGFVIDKFPISRPNLTFSTLTVSNMSPEDSSIYLCSVGKGGGARFQETQYFGPGTRLLVL.